This record covers a single T cell receptor (beta chain). The entry originates in a study of blood T cell repertoires in COVID-19. CDR3 length: 12 residues. V lost 6 bases and J 5 bases, leaving 10 bases between the germline ends. Original processing methods: Researchers report that nucleated cell counts were estimated from reference gene primer amplification. Produced via immunoSEQ multiplex PCR; TCRdb's table is partial and in-frame only. V and J calls and clone size are copied from that table; D and trimming were computed from the DNA. The sample holds about 430,000 clones, approximately 91% seen once.

The clonotype originates from a woman aged 18-29 years who had been exposed to COVID-19. Material for sequencing was PBMCs or T cells enriched from blood (not recorded which). The chain combines TRBV12-3 or TRBV12-4 with TRBJ2-5; D may be TRBD1 (6 bases). As DNA, the CDR3 is TGTGCCAGCAGCCCAGGGGTGGAGACCCAGTACTTC. This gives the protein CASSPGVETQYF.